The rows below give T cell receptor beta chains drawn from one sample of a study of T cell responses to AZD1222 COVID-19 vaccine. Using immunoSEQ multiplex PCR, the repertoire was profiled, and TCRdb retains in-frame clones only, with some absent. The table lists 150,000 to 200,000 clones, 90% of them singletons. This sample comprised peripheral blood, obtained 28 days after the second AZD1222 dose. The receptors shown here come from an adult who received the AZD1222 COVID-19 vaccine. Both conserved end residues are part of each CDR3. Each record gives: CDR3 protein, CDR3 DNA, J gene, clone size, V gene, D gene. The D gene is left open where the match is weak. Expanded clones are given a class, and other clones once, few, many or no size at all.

CDR3 protein: CASSYREGNTIYF
CDR3 DNA: TGTGCCAGCAGTTACCGAGAGGGAAACACCATATATTTT
J gene: TRBJ1-3
clone size: -
V gene: TRBV6-5
D gene: -

CDR3 protein: CASSFPIVGNYGYTF
CDR3 DNA: TGTGCCAGCAGCTTTCCCATTGTGGGTAACTATGGCTACACCTTC
J gene: TRBJ1-2
clone size: few
V gene: TRBV11-2
D gene: -

CDR3 protein: CSARVKNEQYF
CDR3 DNA: TGCAGTGCTAGGGTAAAGAACGAGCAGTACTTC
J gene: TRBJ2-7
clone size: -
V gene: TRBV20-1
D gene: -

CDR3 protein: CASRLAANTEAFF
CDR3 DNA: TGTGCCAGCAGGTTGGCAGCGAACACTGAAGCTTTCTTT
J gene: TRBJ1-1
clone size: -
V gene: TRBV6-6
D gene: -

CDR3 protein: CASSRGPPGQGQQETQYF
CDR3 DNA: TGCGCCAGCAGCCGTGGCCCCCCGGGACAGGGGCAGCAGGAGACCCAGTACTTC
J gene: TRBJ2-5
clone size: -
V gene: TRBV5-1
D gene: TRBD1

CDR3 protein: CASSSRANTGELFF
CDR3 DNA: TGTGCCAGCAGCTCCCGAGCGAACACCGGGGAGCTGTTTTTT
J gene: TRBJ2-2
clone size: -
V gene: TRBV7-9
D gene: -

CDR3 protein: CASGLLNEQFF
CDR3 DNA: TGTGCTAGTGGTTTGCTCAATGAGCAGTTCTTC
J gene: TRBJ2-1
clone size: -
V gene: TRBV12-5
D gene: -

CDR3 protein: CAWSTPTTVRNTEAFF
CDR3 DNA: TGTGCCTGGAGTACTCCCACGACAGTAAGAAACACTGAAGCTTTCTTT
J gene: TRBJ1-1
clone size: once
V gene: TRBV30
D gene: -

CDR3 protein: CASSTQGFDNQPQHF
CDR3 DNA: TGTGCCAGCAGTACTCAGGGGTTCGACAATCAGCCCCAGCATTTT
J gene: TRBJ1-5
clone size: -
V gene: TRBV6-5
D gene: -

CDR3 protein: CATSRGGTSDNSPLHF
CDR3 DNA: TGTGCCACCAGCAGAGGAGGAACTTCGGATAATTCACCCCTCCACTTT
J gene: TRBJ1-6
clone size: -
V gene: TRBV15
D gene: -

CDR3 protein: CASRPGQFSGANVLTF
CDR3 DNA: TGTGCCAGCAGACCGGGACAGTTCTCTGGGGCCAACGTCCTGACTTTC
J gene: TRBJ2-6
clone size: -
V gene: TRBV27
D gene: TRBD1

CDR3 protein: CASSEGPTGISPLHF
CDR3 DNA: TGTGCCAGCAGTGAAGGCCCGACGGGGATTTCACCCCTCCACTTT
J gene: TRBJ1-6
clone size: -
V gene: TRBV6-1
D gene: -

CDR3 protein: CASSDGFAGGKANYGYTF
CDR3 DNA: TGTGCCAGCAGTGATGGTTTCGCGGGGGGGAAAGCTAACTATGGCTACACCTTC
J gene: TRBJ1-2
clone size: once
V gene: TRBV6-1
D gene: -

CDR3 protein: CASSQGQDSNQPQHF
CDR3 DNA: TGTGCCAGCAGCCAAGGGCAGGATAGCAATCAGCCCCAGCATTTT
J gene: TRBJ1-5
clone size: -
V gene: TRBV6-5
D gene: -

CDR3 protein: CASSSPGLARNEQFF
CDR3 DNA: TGTGCCAGCAGCTCTCCGGGACTAGCGCGCAATGAGCAGTTCTTC
J gene: TRBJ2-1
clone size: -
V gene: TRBV11-2
D gene: TRBD2

CDR3 protein: CASSFLIQETQYF
CDR3 DNA: TGTGCCAGCAGCTTCTTAATCCAAGAGACCCAGTACTTC
J gene: TRBJ2-5
clone size: -
V gene: TRBV7-9
D gene: -

CDR3 protein: CAWSLSGISYEQYF
CDR3 DNA: TGTGCCTGGAGCCTTAGCGGGATCTCCTACGAGCAGTACTTC
J gene: TRBJ2-7
clone size: once
V gene: TRBV30
D gene: TRBD2

CDR3 protein: CASGQGGFSGANVLTF
CDR3 DNA: TGTGCCAGTGGCCAGGGGGGGTTCTCTGGGGCCAACGTCCTGACTTTC
J gene: TRBJ2-6
clone size: -
V gene: TRBV19
D gene: -

CDR3 protein: CASSPTGDTQYF
CDR3 DNA: TGTGCCAGCAGCCCAACAGGAGATACGCAGTATTTT
J gene: TRBJ2-3
clone size: -
V gene: TRBV6-6
D gene: -

CDR3 protein: CASGDGANTGELFF
CDR3 DNA: TGCGCCAGTGGGGACGGTGCGAACACCGGAGAGCTGTTTTTT
J gene: TRBJ2-2
clone size: -
V gene: TRBV5-1
D gene: -

CDR3 protein: CASGMTGSNTGELFF
CDR3 DNA: TGTGCCAGTGGGATGACAGGTTCGAACACCGGGGAGCTGTTTTTT
J gene: TRBJ2-2
clone size: -
V gene: TRBV2
D gene: -

CDR3 protein: CASSQERTYEQYF
CDR3 DNA: TGCGCCAGCAGCCAAGAGCGGACCTACGAGCAGTACTTC
J gene: TRBJ2-7
clone size: -
V gene: TRBV4-1
D gene: -

CDR3 protein: CASSYRGVSYEQYF
CDR3 DNA: TGTGCCAGCAGTTACAGGGGGGTCTCCTACGAGCAGTACTTC
J gene: TRBJ2-7
clone size: -
V gene: TRBV6-5
D gene: -

CDR3 protein: CASSIGLSGNEKLFF
CDR3 DNA: TGTGCCAGCAGCATAGGGTTGTCGGGTAATGAAAAACTGTTTTTT
J gene: TRBJ1-4
clone size: -
V gene: TRBV11-2
D gene: -

CDR3 protein: CASSLQTGHNEQFF
CDR3 DNA: TGCGCCAGCAGCTTGCAGACAGGGCACAATGAGCAGTTCTTC
J gene: TRBJ2-1
clone size: -
V gene: TRBV5-1
D gene: TRBD1

CDR3 protein: CASSLAGVSGNTIYF
CDR3 DNA: TGTGCCAGCAGCTTGGCAGGGGTCTCTGGAAACACCATATATTTT
J gene: TRBJ1-3
clone size: -
V gene: TRBV5-4
D gene: -

CDR3 protein: CASSVDSKTQYF
CDR3 DNA: TGTGCCAGCAGCGTAGATTCGAAGACCCAGTACTTC
J gene: TRBJ2-5
clone size: -
V gene: TRBV7-9
D gene: -

CDR3 protein: CASSSIRPGDTEAFF
CDR3 DNA: TGCGCCAGCAGCTCGATCCGACCGGGGGACACTGAAGCTTTCTTT
J gene: TRBJ1-1
clone size: -
V gene: TRBV5-1
D gene: -

CDR3 protein: CASKRQDVGQPQHF
CDR3 DNA: TGTGCCAGCAAAAGGCAGGATGTGGGTCAGCCCCAGCATTTT
J gene: TRBJ1-5
clone size: -
V gene: TRBV2
D gene: -

CDR3 protein: CASSLPRGDYNSPLHF
CDR3 DNA: TGTGCCAGCAGTTTACCCAGGGGCGACTATAATTCACCCCTCCACTTT
J gene: TRBJ1-6
clone size: -
V gene: TRBV28
D gene: -

CDR3 protein: CASSFANTGELFF
CDR3 DNA: TGTGCCAGCAGTTTCGCGAACACCGGGGAGCTGTTTTTT
J gene: TRBJ2-2
clone size: -
V gene: TRBV28
D gene: -

CDR3 protein: CASSSGPDNEQFF
CDR3 DNA: TGTGCCAGCAGCTCAGGGCCGGACAATGAGCAGTTCTTC
J gene: TRBJ2-1
clone size: -
V gene: TRBV12-3/TRBV12-4
D gene: -

CDR3 protein: CASSQDRSGGSYEQYF
CDR3 DNA: TGTGCCAGCAGCCAAGACCGCAGCGGGGGTTCCTACGAGCAGTACTTC
J gene: TRBJ2-7
clone size: -
V gene: TRBV4-2
D gene: TRBD2

CDR3 protein: CASRSTGSSTRSQHF
CDR3 DNA: TGTGCCAGCAGAAGCACCGGGAGCTCAACGAGGTCCCAGCATTTT
J gene: TRBJ1-5
clone size: -
V gene: TRBV28
D gene: -

CDR3 protein: CASSTGGQGLALGGYTF
CDR3 DNA: TGTGCCAGTAGTACTGGGGGACAGGGGCTGGCGCTCGGAGGCTACACCTTC
J gene: TRBJ1-2
clone size: -
V gene: TRBV19
D gene: TRBD1

CDR3 protein: CASTLLAGGPGELFF
CDR3 DNA: TGTGCCAGCACCCTACTAGCGGGGGGGCCCGGGGAGCTGTTTTTT
J gene: TRBJ2-2
clone size: -
V gene: TRBV6-6
D gene: TRBD2

CDR3 protein: CASRGWGSQAFF
CDR3 DNA: TGTGCCAGCAGGGGTTGGGGGTCCCAGGCTTTCTTT
J gene: TRBJ1-1
clone size: -
V gene: TRBV27
D gene: -

CDR3 protein: CASSDRTGGIYEQFF
CDR3 DNA: TGCGCCAGCAGCGACAGGACAGGGGGTATCTATGAGCAGTTCTTC
J gene: TRBJ2-1
clone size: -
V gene: TRBV5-1
D gene: TRBD1

CDR3 protein: CATYSGNTEAFF
CDR3 DNA: TGTGCCACATACTCAGGGAACACTGAAGCTTTCTTT
J gene: TRBJ1-1
clone size: -
V gene: TRBV10-3
D gene: -

CDR3 protein: CASSVASGTGYTF
CDR3 DNA: TGTGCCAGCAGCGTAGCTTCGGGGACTGGCTACACCTTC
J gene: TRBJ1-2
clone size: -
V gene: TRBV9
D gene: -

CDR3 protein: CASSQDFAGSLGYGYTF
CDR3 DNA: TGCGCCAGCAGCCAAGATTTCGCCGGGTCTCTCGGATATGGCTACACCTTC
J gene: TRBJ1-2
clone size: -
V gene: TRBV4-1
D gene: -

CDR3 protein: CASSLRGLSGNTIYF
CDR3 DNA: TGCGCCAGCAGCCTCAGGGGGCTCTCTGGAAACACCATATATTTT
J gene: TRBJ1-3
clone size: -
V gene: TRBV4-1
D gene: TRBD1

CDR3 protein: CASSLDPAGPSYGYTF
CDR3 DNA: TGCGCCAGCAGCTTGGACCCCGCCGGTCCCAGCTATGGCTACACCTTC
J gene: TRBJ1-2
clone size: once
V gene: TRBV5-1
D gene: -

CDR3 protein: CAWSRGSNEKLFF
CDR3 DNA: TGTGCCTGGAGTCGTGGGTCTAATGAAAAACTGTTTTTT
J gene: TRBJ1-4
clone size: -
V gene: TRBV30
D gene: -

CDR3 protein: CASSLQGSQETQYF
CDR3 DNA: TGTGCCAGCAGCTTACAGGGATCCCAAGAGACCCAGTACTTC
J gene: TRBJ2-5
clone size: -
V gene: TRBV7-2
D gene: -

CDR3 protein: CASSLRTSANGYTF
CDR3 DNA: TGTGCCAGCAGCCTTCGGACTTCTGCCAATGGCTACACCTTC
J gene: TRBJ1-2
clone size: -
V gene: TRBV9
D gene: -

CDR3 protein: CASRTSGGTDTQYF
CDR3 DNA: TGTGCCAGTCGGACTAGCGGGGGTACAGATACGCAGTATTTT
J gene: TRBJ2-3
clone size: -
V gene: TRBV6-5
D gene: TRBD2